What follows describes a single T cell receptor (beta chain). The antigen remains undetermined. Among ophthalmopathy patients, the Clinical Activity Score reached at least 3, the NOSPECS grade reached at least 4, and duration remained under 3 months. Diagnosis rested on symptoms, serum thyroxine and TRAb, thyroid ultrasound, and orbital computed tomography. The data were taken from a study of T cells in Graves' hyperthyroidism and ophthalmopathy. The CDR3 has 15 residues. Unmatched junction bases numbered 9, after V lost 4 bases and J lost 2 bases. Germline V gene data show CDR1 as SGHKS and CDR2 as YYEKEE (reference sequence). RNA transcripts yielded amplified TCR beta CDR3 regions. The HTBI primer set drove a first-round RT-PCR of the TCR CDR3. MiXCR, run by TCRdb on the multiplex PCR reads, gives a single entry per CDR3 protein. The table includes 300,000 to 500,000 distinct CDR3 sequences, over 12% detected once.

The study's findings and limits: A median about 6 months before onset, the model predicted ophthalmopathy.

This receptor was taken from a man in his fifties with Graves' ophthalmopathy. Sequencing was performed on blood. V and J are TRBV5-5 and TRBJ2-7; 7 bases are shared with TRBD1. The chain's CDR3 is CASSLRQGFPYEQYF. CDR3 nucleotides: TGTGCCAGCAGCCTAAGACAGGGTTTCCCCTACGAGCAGTACTTC.